This section outlines one T cell receptor beta chain sequence together with its context. Its specificity is unknown. These data originate in a study of cytotoxic CD8 clonotypes in ibrutinib-treated CLL. On the study more broadly: The authors obtained response samples at a median of around eleven months of treatment, range 6 to 36. Findings and caveats of the study: Clonality showed a rise at ibrutinib response that reversed toward baseline at progression.

The intended depth for sequencing was 1 in 200,000 to 1 in 1 million T cells. Measured with immunoSEQ multiplex PCR; TCRdb has only the in-frame clones, and not every one. The sample comprises some 200,000 clones, around 72% of which are singletons, and roughly 13% rests with the top ten. The CDR3 contains 15 residues. The germline CDR1 and CDR2 sequences are SQVTM and ANQGSEA. Deletions cut 0 bases from V and 5 bases from J, with 17 bases between. This receptor was taken from a human donor with chronic lymphocytic leukemia. The chain uses TRBV29-1 and TRBJ2-7; no clear D gene. This specimen was PBMCs, taken after 24 months of ibrutinib treatment. The CDR3 loop is CSVEEAGPAVDEQYF. The CDR3 DNA sequence: TGCAGCGTTGAAGAAGCAGGCCCCGCCGTCGACGAGCAGTACTTC.